Each of the 29 T cell receptor beta chains below was sequenced from the same sample in a study of T cells in Graves' hyperthyroidism and ophthalmopathy. The source material, RNA transcripts, was used to amplify TCR beta CDR3 regions. The HTBI set primed first-round TCR CDR3 RT-PCR. MiXCR, applied by TCRdb to the multiplex PCR reads, yields one record per CDR3 protein. The sample holds roughly 260,000 distinct CDR3 sequences, roughly 15% seen once. Material for sequencing was blood. The receptors originated from a woman aged 35 to 49 with Graves' hyperthyroidism that later progressed to Graves' ophthalmopathy.

The sample holds a few counts of this clonotype. It is likely a read error, because the conserved phenylalanine at the end of the CDR3 is missing. The chain has TRBV9 and TRBJ2-6, with TRBD1 identical over 8 bases. The V gene end was trimmed by 0 bases and the J gene end by 0 bases; junction bases not matched to a gene: 11. CDR3 length: 20 amino acids. From germline, CDR1 is SGDLS and CDR2 YYNGEE. This chain's CDR3 is CASSVARDGTGDSGANVLTS. The CDR3 DNA reads TGTGCCAGCAGCGTAGCGAGGGACGGGACAGGTGACTCTGGGGCCAACGTCCTGACTTCC.

This chain connects TRBV15 to TRBJ2-2; D is perhaps TRBD1 (5 bases). CDR1 is LNHNV, CDR2 YYDKDF, per germline (reference sequence). Trimming left V 0 bases short and J 6 bases short, with 8 bases between. This CDR3 contains 14 residues. The DNA of the CDR3 is TGTGCCACCAGCAGAGATCGCAGGGCCGGGGAGCTGTTTTTT. Protein product: CATSRDRRAGELFF.

This chain links TRBV20-1 with TRBJ1-2, with 8 bases aligning to TRBD1. Trimming removed 0 bases from V and 7 bases from J; junction bases left unmatched: 10. The length of the CDR3 is 15 residues. The V gene's germline CDR1 is DFQATT and CDR2 SNEGSKA (reference sequence). CDR3 amino acids: CSARDFGYRGGGYTF. The CDR3 bases are TGCAGTGCTAGAGATTTTGGTTACAGGGGGGGTGGCTACACCTTC.

This clonotype was seen repeatedly, ten times or more. This chain joins TRBV5-1 and TRBJ2-1; 12 nucleotides align to TRBD2. This CDR3 spans 22 amino acids. The germline V gene encodes CDR1 SGHRS and CDR2 YFSETQ. The V segment lost 4 bases and the J segment 0 bases; nucleotides outside the gene matches: 20. The CDR3 sequence is CASSKPRNWTSGERSSYNEQFF. CDR3 nucleotide sequence: TGCGCCAGCAGCAAACCTCGAAACTGGACTAGCGGGGAGCGGAGCTCCTACAATGAGCAGTTCTTC.

This clonotype was recorded at least ten times. The chain uses TRBV6-2 or TRBV6-3 and TRBJ2-2, with 14 bases identical to TRBD2. The CDR3 is 17 residues long. J gave up 6 bases and V 8 bases, and 11 bases lay outside the gene matches. Germline V lookup: CDR1 MNHEY, CDR2 SVGEGT. CDR3: CASLFGLAGGSAGELFF. CDR3 in DNA: TGTGCCAGCCTCTTCGGACTAGCGGGAGGATCGGCCGGGGAGCTGTTTTTT.

This clonotype was seen at least ten times. The chain recombines TRBV20-1 with TRBJ1-1, with D possibly matching TRBD1 (5 bases). Germline assignment: CDR1 DFQATT and CDR2 SNEGSKA (reference sequence). V was pared by 2 bases and J by 5 bases, with 9 bases between. This CDR3 has 12 residues. CDR3: CSARWGETEAFF. CDR3 bases: TGCAGTGCTAGATGGGGGGAAACTGAAGCTTTCTTT.

This clonotype was seen repeatedly, ten times or more. The chain carries TRBV20-1 and TRBJ2-3; 7 bases line up with TRBD2. The CDR3 runs to 16 residues. V was pared by 2 bases and J by 3 bases, with 11 bases of the junction left unmatched. Germline V gene data show CDR1 as DFQATT and CDR2 as SNEGSKA (reference sequence). The CDR3 protein is CSARSLAGWRTDTQYF. CDR3 sequence (DNA): TGCAGTGCTAGATCATTAGCGGGTTGGAGGACAGATACGCAGTATTTT.

This clonotype was counted many times. V and J are TRBV6-1 and TRBJ2-6; perhaps TRBD1 as D (5 bases). V lost 7 bases to trimming and J lost 4 bases, with 14 bases between them. Germline CDR1 and CDR2: MNHNS and SASEGT. The length of the CDR3 is 15 residues. CDR3 in amino acids: CASTSRVSGANVLTF. CDR3 in DNA: TGTGCCAGCACTTCCAGGGTGTCCGGGGCCAACGTCCTGACTTTC.

The table lists this clonotype with many counts. The J gene is TRBJ1-1, the V gene TRBV27, with D possibly being TRBD1 (6 bases). The CDR3 is made up of 15 amino acids. Trimming took off 9 bases at V and 0 bases at J, with 17 bases between the two ends. CDR1 and CDR2 from the germline V gene are MNHEY and SMNVEV (reference sequence). The CDR3 loop is CASGGWGRLNTEAFF. DNA for the CDR3: TGTGCCAGTGGGGGCTGGGGGCGCTTGAACACTGAAGCTTTCTTT.

This rearrangement joins TRBV28 to TRBJ2-1; 12 nucleotides agree with TRBD2. Germline V gene data show CDR1 as MDHEN and CDR2 as SYDVKM. The CDR3 contains 20 residues. Unmatched junction bases numbered 15, after V lost 6 bases and J lost 0 bases. CDR3 region: CASSQAASGRAPPSYNEQFF. Written as DNA, the CDR3 is TGTGCCAGCAGCCAAGCCGCTAGCGGGAGGGCCCCCCCCTCCTACAATGAGCAGTTCTTC.

This clonotype has a count of ten or more. Written as DNA, the CDR3 is TGCAGTGCTAGAGACCGAATGAACACTGAAGCTTTCTTT. Protein sequence: CSARDRMNTEAFF. This sequence joins TRBV20-1 and TRBJ1-1; no reliable D call. Germline CDR1 is DFQATT and CDR2 is SNEGSKA (reference sequence). The CDR3 has 13 amino acids. Trimming left V 0 bases short and J 0 bases short, with 5 bases between.

Ten or more counts support this clonotype. The chain carries TRBV6-2 or TRBV6-3 and TRBJ2-1; 9 nucleotides match TRBD1. Losses at the gene ends were 8 bases for V and 3 bases for J; bases not matched to a gene: 11. This CDR3 region has 16 residues. Germline values: CDR1 MNHEY, CDR2 SVGEGT. CDR3 sequence reads: CASLGQGGENYNEQFF. In nucleotides, the CDR3 is TGTGCCAGCTTGGGACAGGGAGGAGAGAACTACAATGAGCAGTTCTTC.

This clonotype occurred many times. The chain recombines TRBV3-1 with TRBJ2-1; 12 nucleotides agree with TRBD2. CDR1 and CDR2 (germline): LGHDT, YNNKEL (reference sequence). V was pared by 3 bases and J by 6 bases, with 6 bases of the junction left unmatched. The CDR3 contains 16 residues. The CDR3 nucleotides are TGTGCCAGCAGCCAGATTCTAGCGGGAGGGCCCAATGAGCAGTTCTTC. Its translation: CASSQILAGGPNEQFF.

This clonotype was observed a handful of times. A much larger clone lies one base from this, so it may be a read error. V gene TRBV20-1 combines with J gene TRBJ1-4, with D uncertain. In germline, CDR1 is DFQATT, CDR2 SNEGSKA (reference sequence). The CDR3 is made up of 11 amino acids. For the CDR3, the DNA is TGCAGTGCTAGCACTAATGAAAAACCGTTTTTT. Amino acids: CSASTNEKPFF.

There are many counts of this clonotype. V usage is TRBV20-1 and J usage is TRBJ1-4, with a possible D match to TRBD1 (6 bases). Looked up from germline, CDR1 is DFQATT and CDR2 is SNEGSKA (reference sequence). The CDR3 is 14 residues long. V dropped 0 bases and J dropped 8 bases, with 13 bases sitting between them. DNA of the CDR3: TGCAGTGCTAGAGAGGCAGGGGTTGGCGAAAAACTGTTTTTT. Amino acid sequence: CSAREAGVGEKLFF.

The V and J genes are TRBV7-9 and TRBJ1-4; TRBD1 agrees at 8 bases. CDR3 length: 15 amino acids. Looked up from germline, CDR1 is SEHNR and CDR2 is FQNEAQ (reference sequence). V lost 4 bases, J lost 8 bases, and 9 bases stayed unmatched. CDR3 in DNA: TGTGCCAGCAGCTCCATTGGACAGGGTAACGAAAAACTGTTTTTT. Its translation is CASSSIGQGNEKLFF.

This clonotype came up many times. The chain has TRBV11-3 and TRBJ1-1; D is unresolved. The CDR3 spans 13 residues. Germline CDR1 reads SGHNT; CDR2 reads YENEEA. The germline V and J ends were trimmed by 5 bases and 3 bases, with 10 bases remaining between them. The CDR3 DNA reads as TGTGCCAGCAGCCTTGAGGTGGACACTGAAGCTTTCTTT. Protein sequence: CASSLEVDTEAFF.

This clonotype turned up a few times. The gene calls are TRBV15 and TRBJ1-2; D not resolved. CDR1 is LNHNV and CDR2 is YYDKDF in the germline V gene (reference sequence). CDR3 size: 13 residues. Trimming left V 3 bases short and J 6 bases short, with 11 bases between. CDR3 region: CATSRAPWDGYTF. CDR3 in DNA: TGTGCCACCAGCAGGGCGCCCTGGGATGGCTACACCTTC. Together with reference TRBV15 and TRBJ1-2, the CDR3 gives the full variable domain: DAMVIQNPRYQVTQFGKPVTLSCSQTLNHNVMYWYQQKSSQAPKLLFHYYDKDFNNEADTPDNFQSRRPNTSFCFLDIRSPGLGDTAMYLCATSRAPWDGYTFGSGTRLTVV.

Ten or more counts support this clonotype. This sequence joins TRBV20-1 and TRBJ2-1, with 8 bases identical to TRBD1. CDR3 length equals 16 residues. The V and J ends lost 0 bases and 3 bases, in that order; junction bases with no gene match: 7. Per the germline V gene, CDR1 is DFQATT and CDR2 is SNEGSKA (reference sequence). This CDR3 reads CSARDGQGSFYNEQFF. Here the CDR3 DNA reads TGCAGTGCTAGAGACGGACAGGGCTCCTTCTACAATGAGCAGTTCTTC.

This clonotype was recorded at least ten times. The genes are TRBV6-1 and TRBJ2-3; TRBD1 matches at 9 bases. Trimming cost V 6 bases and J 0 bases; bases outside gene matches: 4. This CDR3 contains 15 residues. Germline CDR1 MNHNS, CDR2 SASEGT. The CDR3 coding sequence is TGTGCCAGCAGGCCCGGGACAGGGAGCACAGATACGCAGTATTTT. It yields the protein CASRPGTGSTDTQYF.

This clonotype has a count of ten or more. The chain recombines TRBV6-1 with TRBJ1-2, with 9 nucleotides matching TRBD1. The CDR3 has 16 amino acids. V gave up 0 bases and J gave up 5 bases; unmatched junction bases: 7. The germline V gene encodes CDR1 MNHNS and CDR2 SASEGT. CDR3 bases: TGTGCCAGCAGTGAAGCCCTGACAGGGGGTTGGTATGGCTACACCTTC. As protein: CASSEALTGGWYGYTF.

At least ten counts were recorded for this clonotype. The J gene is TRBJ2-1, the V gene TRBV7-9; TRBD2 matches at 10 bases. Germline CDR1 SEHNR, CDR2 FQNEAQ (reference sequence). The CDR3 consists of 16 residues. V lost 7 bases, J lost 8 bases, and 14 bases stayed unmatched. The CDR3 coding sequence is TGTGCCAGCAACCCCAGCGGGAGGGCCATGGTCTATGAGCAGTTCTTC. Translation gives CASNPSGRAMVYEQFF.

This clonotype was picked up many times. V usage is TRBV12-3 or TRBV12-4 and J usage is TRBJ2-7; D is possibly TRBD1 (6 bases). The CDR3 extends over 13 amino acids. Between the trimmed V and J ends, which lost 5 bases and 7 bases, there was a span of 15 bases. The CDR3 spells CASSISGTKEQYF. CDR3 in DNA: TGTGCCAGCAGTATATCCGGGACAAAAGAGCAGTACTTC.

This clonotype has ten or more counts. The gene calls are TRBV30 and TRBJ2-3; no definite D call. Germline assignment: CDR1 GTSNPN and CDR2 SVGIG (reference sequence). V shed 4 bases and J shed 2 bases, with 4 bases lying between them. CDR3 length equals 11 residues. CDR3 nucleotides: TGTGCCTGGACCCACACAGATACGCAGTATTTT. Amino acids: CAWTHTDTQYF. The complete variable domain, with remaining parts taken from reference TRBV30 and TRBJ2-3, reads SQTIHQWPATLVQPVGSPLSLECTVEGTSNPNLYWYRQAAGRGLQLLFYSVGIGQISSEVPQNLSASRPQDRQFILSSKKLLLSDSGFYLCAWTHTDTQYFGPGTRLTVL.

This clonotype was counted at least ten times. The chain employs TRBV28 and TRBJ2-1, with a tentative D call TRBD2 (6 bases). The CDR3 covers 14 residues. Germline-derived CDR1 and CDR2 are MDHEN and SYDVKM. The V end was cut by 8 bases, the J end by 1 base, with 12 bases between. The CDR3 sequence is CASVADPSYNEQFF. CDR3 nucleotide sequence: TGTGCCAGCGTAGCGGACCCTTCCTACAATGAGCAGTTCTTC.

This clonotype has ten or more counts. The genes are TRBV28 and TRBJ1-6; TRBD1 matches at 9 bases. Germline CDR1 and CDR2: MDHEN and SYDVKM. The J segment lost 6 bases and the V segment lost 10 bases, leaving 7 bases of the junction unmatched. The CDR3 totals 14 residues. The CDR3 DNA reads as TGTGCCATGGGGACAGGGCTTACTAATTCACCCCTCCACTTT. Translating gives CAMGTGLTNSPLHF.

This clonotype was seen at least ten times. The V and J genes are TRBV28 and TRBJ1-4; no firm D call. This CDR3 region has 15 residues. Germline CDR1 is MDHEN and CDR2 is SYDVKM. V lost 1 base, J lost 12 bases, and 18 bases lay in between. The CDR3 protein is CASSLFREPLKELFF. The DNA for the CDR3 is TGTGCCAGCAGTTTATTCCGGGAACCCCTGAAAGAACTGTTTTTT.

The chain has TRBV30 and TRBJ1-1; the match to TRBD1 covers 9 bases. The CDR3 runs to 14 residues. The germline V gene encodes CDR1 GTSNPN and CDR2 SVGIG (reference sequence). V lost 5 bases to trimming and J lost 1 base; unmatched junction nucleotides: 5. The CDR3 coding sequence is TGTGCCTGGGTCACAGGGGGCACGAACACTGAAGCTTTCTTT. This codes for CAWVTGGTNTEAFF.

As concerns this clonotype: One end of the junction is discordant with germline, which a read error may explain. This rearrangement joins TRBV5-1 to TRBJ1-4, with D perhaps matching TRBD1 (5 bases). In germline, CDR1 is SGHRS, CDR2 YFSETQ. The CDR3 is made up of 16 amino acids. DNA for the CDR3: TGCACCAGCAGCCCAGACGGGACCGGAGCGAATGAAAAACTGTTTTTT. This sequence encodes CTSSPDGTGANEKLFF.